This TCR beta chain was captured in a study of beta chain features in type 1 diabetes. General study findings and limits: Possible PCR preference for shorter templates applied equally to patients and controls.

Isolated RNA was reverse transcribed in full, so expressed TCRB transcripts were sequenced. Generated by immunoSEQ multiplex PCR, the TCRdb table keeps only in-frame clones and is missing some. Of under 350,000 clones detected, under 8.5% appear once; the ten largest clones hold 1%. CDR3 size: 14 residues. The V end lost 5 bases, the J end lost 9 bases, and 17 bases lay between the germline ends. CDR1 and CDR2 from the germline V gene are SNHLY and FYNNEI. One heparinised draw of blood, averaging about 116 mL, came from each donor. CD4+ cells of the naive, central memory, regulatory and stem cell-like memory types were sorted via CD45RO/CCR7/CD25/CD127/CD95/CD27. On this clone: Its antigen is not identified.

Sequencing input: central memory CD4+ T cells from blood. The clonotype originates from a young woman in good health. The chain employs TRBV2 and TRBJ2-1; a weak D match, TRBD1 (6 bases). The CDR3 loop is CASSISRTVTEQFF. In DNA, the CDR3 is TGTGCCAGCAGTATAAGCCGGACAGTCACTGAGCAGTTCTTC.